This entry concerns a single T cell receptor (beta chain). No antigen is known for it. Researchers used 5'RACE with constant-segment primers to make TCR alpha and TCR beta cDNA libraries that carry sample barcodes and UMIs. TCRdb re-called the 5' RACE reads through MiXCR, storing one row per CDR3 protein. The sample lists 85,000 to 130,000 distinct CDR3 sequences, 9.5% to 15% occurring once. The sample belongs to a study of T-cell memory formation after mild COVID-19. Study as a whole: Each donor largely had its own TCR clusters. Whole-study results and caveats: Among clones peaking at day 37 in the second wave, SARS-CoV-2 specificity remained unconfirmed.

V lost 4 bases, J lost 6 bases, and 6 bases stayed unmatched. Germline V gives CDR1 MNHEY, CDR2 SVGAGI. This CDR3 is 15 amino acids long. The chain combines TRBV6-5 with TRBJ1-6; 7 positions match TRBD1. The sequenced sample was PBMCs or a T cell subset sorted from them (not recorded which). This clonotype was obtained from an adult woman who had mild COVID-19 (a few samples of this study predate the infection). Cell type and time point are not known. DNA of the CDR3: TGTGCCAGCAGTTTGACAGGGCTCTTTAATTCACCCCTCCACTTT. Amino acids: CASSLTGLFNSPLHF.